These 14 T cell receptor beta chains were all obtained from the same sample, sequenced in a study of blood T cells in healthy people across ages. Then a second PCR, running roughly 7 to 11 cycles, was carried out with a sample-barcoded 5' primer and a J-beta primer mix. TCRdb independently ran MiXCR on the 5' RACE reads; one entry per CDR3 protein. The data contain about 1.8 million distinct CDR3 sequences, 49% of them singletons. The sample taken for sequencing was blood. The receptors stem from a woman between 40 and 55 years old in good health.

The V gene is TRBV9, the J gene TRBJ2-5; 13 positions agree with TRBD2. Unmatched junction bases numbered 22, after V lost 3 bases and J lost 11 bases. CDR1 and CDR2 from the germline V gene are SGDLS and YYNGEE. The CDR3 sequence is 19 residues long. This CDR3 reads CASSAHLLAGGLKSNEQYF. DNA of the CDR3: TGTGCCAGCAGCGCGCACTTACTAGCGGGGGGGCTAAAATCCAATGAGCAGTACTTC.

The chain is built from TRBV12-3 or TRBV12-4 and TRBJ1-3; 12 nucleotides align to TRBD1. The CDR3 has 17 residues. Trimming took 3 bases from V and 10 from J; bases not matched to a gene: 13. CDR3 residues: CASSLGVLGQGAETIYF. CDR3 bases: TGTGCCAGCAGTTTGGGAGTTCTGGGACAGGGGGCCGAAACCATATATTTT.

This clonotype was detected ten times or more. The chain combines TRBV5-1 with TRBJ2-1; 8 bases fit TRBD1. Germline V CDR1 and CDR2: SGHRS, YFSETQ. Trimming took 5 bases from V and 0 from J; bases not matched to a gene: 4. The CDR3 has 15 residues. The CDR3 nucleotides read TGCGCCAGCAGTCTGACAGGGGTCTCCTACAATGAGCAGTTCTTC. Amino acids: CASSLTGVSYNEQFF.

The chain uses TRBV5-1 and TRBJ2-4; TRBD2 aligns across 13 bases. Germline CDR1 is SGHRS and CDR2 is YFSETQ. With V trimmed by 4 bases and J by 2 bases, 6 bases remained unmatched. The CDR3 is made up of 17 amino acids. CDR3 region: CASSPGLAGATKNIQYF. The CDR3 DNA follows: TGCGCCAGCAGCCCCGGACTAGCGGGGGCTACCAAAAACATTCAGTACTTC.

The V gene is TRBV4-1, the J gene TRBJ2-1; 7 positions agree with TRBD2. Per germline, CDR1 MGHRA and CDR2 YSYEKL. CDR3 length: 16 residues. The V and J ends lost 1 base and 1 base, in that order; junction bases with no gene match: 4. As DNA, the CDR3 is TGCGCCAGCAGCCAAGGGCTAGCGGATTCCTACAATGAGCAGTTCTTC. The encoded protein is CASSQGLADSYNEQFF.

V gene TRBV2 combines with J gene TRBJ1-2; D remains unclear. CDR1 is SNHLY, CDR2 FYNNEI, per germline. The ends were cut back, 0 bases at V and 4 bases at J, with 9 bases in the middle. The CDR3 totals 14 residues. CDR3 DNA sequence: TGTGCCAGCAGTGAAGCCCCGGGGATCTATGGCTACACCTTC. It specifies CASSEAPGIYGYTF. The entire variable domain, with the rest obtained from reference TRBV2 and TRBJ1-2, is as follows: EPEVTQTPSHQVTQMGQEVILRCVPISNHLYFYWYRQILGQKVEFLVSFYNNEISEKSEIFDDQFSVERPDGSNFTLKIRSTKLEDSAMYFCASSEAPGIYGYTFGSGTRLTVV.

V and J are TRBV4-2 and TRBJ2-1; D unresolved. This CDR3 spans 16 amino acids. V lost 1 base to trimming and J lost 0 bases, with 10 bases between them. Germline lookup yields CDR1 LGHNA and CDR2 YNFKEQ. CDR3 in DNA: TGTGCCAGCAGCCAAGCTCACGAGAGCTCCTACAATGAGCAGTTCTTC. This codes for CASSQAHESSYNEQFF.

This clonotype was found a few times. The J gene is TRBJ2-1, the V gene TRBV9, with unresolved D. Germline V gene lookup returns CDR1 SGDLS and CDR2 YYNGEE. The CDR3 is 16 amino acids. V was trimmed by 0 bases and J by 0 bases, leaving 10 bases between them. The CDR3 here is CASSVGPRSSYNEQFF. CDR3 DNA: TGTGCCAGCAGCGTAGGGCCCCGGAGCTCCTACAATGAGCAGTTCTTC.

This clonotype was observed a handful of times. The chain employs TRBV6-5 and TRBJ1-2; D ambiguous. V gave up 0 bases and J gave up 0 bases, with 8 bases separating them. Germline V gene sequence: CDR1 MNHEY, CDR2 SVGAGI. This CDR3 contains 15 residues. The CDR3 sequence is CASSYSFGSNYGYTF. The CDR3 DNA reads as TGTGCCAGCAGTTACTCGTTCGGCTCTAACTATGGCTACACCTTC.

The J gene is TRBJ2-7, the V gene TRBV18; D gene uncertain. The germline V gene has CDR1 KGHSH and CDR2 LQKENI. The CDR3 extends over 15 amino acids. V lost 3 bases, J lost 1 base, and 13 bases lay in between. For the CDR3, the DNA is TGTGCCAGCTCACCCACGAGTGGGGAATCCTACGAGCAGTACTTC. Amino acid sequence: CASSPTSGESYEQYF.

The rearrangement joins TRBV29-1 to TRBJ1-6; D is uncertain. This CDR3 region has 15 residues. Germline V gene data show CDR1 as SQVTM and CDR2 as ANQGSEA. Trimming removed 3 bases at V and 5 bases at J, with 14 bases between. CDR3: CSVESVGPNNSPLHF. The DNA of the CDR3 is TGCAGCGTTGAGTCCGTAGGTCCCAATAATTCACCCCTCCACTTT.

V gene TRBV11-1 combines with J gene TRBJ2-7; 7 nucleotides align to TRBD1. The CDR3 has 15 amino acids. After removal of 1 base from V and 7 bases from J, the junction contained 10 bases not matched to a gene. The germline CDR1 and CDR2 sequences are SGHAT and FQDESV (reference sequence). The CDR3 nucleotides are TGTGCCAGCAGCTTAGTCGGGACAGTTGACAATGAGCAGTACTTC. Protein: CASSLVGTVDNEQYF. Using reference TRBV11-1 and TRBJ2-7 for the parts outside the CDR3, the full variable domain is EAEVAQSPRYKITEKSQAVAFWCDPISGHATLYWYRQILGQGPELLVQFQDESVVDDSQLPKDRFSAERLKGVDSTLKIQPAELGDSAMYLCASSLVGTVDNEQYFGPGTRLTVT.

This rearrangement joins TRBV7-9 to TRBJ1-6; 8 nucleotides match TRBD1. The CDR3 has 16 residues. The germline CDR1 and CDR2 sequences are SEHNR and FQNEAQ (reference sequence). V dropped 3 bases and J dropped 3; count of bases not matched to a gene: 4. This chain's CDR3 is CASSFSTGGYNSPLHF. CDR3 nucleotide sequence: TGTGCCAGCAGCTTTTCAACAGGGGGCTATAATTCACCCCTCCACTTT.

The rearrangement joins TRBV12-3 or TRBV12-4 to TRBJ2-1; 10 bases line up with TRBD2. This CDR3 spans 15 amino acids. V lost 3 bases and J lost 10; bases outside the gene matches: 9. CDR3: CASSLSTSGVKEQFF. As DNA, the CDR3 is TGTGCCAGCAGTTTGTCTACTAGCGGGGTTAAGGAGCAGTTCTTC.